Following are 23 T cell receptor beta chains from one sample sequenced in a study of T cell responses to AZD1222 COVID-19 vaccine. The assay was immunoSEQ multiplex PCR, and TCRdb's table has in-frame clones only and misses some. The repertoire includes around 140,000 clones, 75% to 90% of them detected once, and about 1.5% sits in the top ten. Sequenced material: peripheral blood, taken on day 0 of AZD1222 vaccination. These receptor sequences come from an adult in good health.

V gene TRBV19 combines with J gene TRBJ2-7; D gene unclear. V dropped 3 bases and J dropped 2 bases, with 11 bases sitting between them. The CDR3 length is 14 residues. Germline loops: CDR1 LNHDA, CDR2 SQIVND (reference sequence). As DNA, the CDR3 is TGTGCCAGTAGTATGACACCGGTAACCTACGAGCAGTACTTC. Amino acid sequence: CASSMTPVTYEQYF.

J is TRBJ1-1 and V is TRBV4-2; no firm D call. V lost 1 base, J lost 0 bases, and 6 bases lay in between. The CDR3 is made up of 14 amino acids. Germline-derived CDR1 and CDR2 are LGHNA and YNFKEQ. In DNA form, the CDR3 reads TGTGCCAGCAGCCAAGCCAAGGTGAACACTGAAGCTTTCTTT. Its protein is CASSQAKVNTEAFF.

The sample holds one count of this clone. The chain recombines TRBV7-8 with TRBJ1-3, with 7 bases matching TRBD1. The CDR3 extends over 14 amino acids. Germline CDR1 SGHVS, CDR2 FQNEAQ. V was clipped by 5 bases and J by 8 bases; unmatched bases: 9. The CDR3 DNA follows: TGTGCCAGCAGCCCGGACAGGAAAAGAGACACCATATATTTT. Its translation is CASSPDRKRDTIYF.

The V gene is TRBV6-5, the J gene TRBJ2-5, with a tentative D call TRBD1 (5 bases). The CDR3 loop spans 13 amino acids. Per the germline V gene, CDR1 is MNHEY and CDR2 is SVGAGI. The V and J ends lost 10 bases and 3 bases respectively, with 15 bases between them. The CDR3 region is CATSRRVEETQYF. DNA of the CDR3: TGTGCCACCTCCCGCAGGGTCGAAGAGACCCAGTACTTC.

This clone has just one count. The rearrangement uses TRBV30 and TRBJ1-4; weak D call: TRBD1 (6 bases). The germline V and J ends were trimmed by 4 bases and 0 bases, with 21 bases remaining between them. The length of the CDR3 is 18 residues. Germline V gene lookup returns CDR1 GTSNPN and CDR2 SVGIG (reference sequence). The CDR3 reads CAWIYVQGYPSTNEKLFF. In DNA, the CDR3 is TGTGCCTGGATATATGTCCAGGGGTATCCTTCAACTAATGAAAAACTGTTTTTT.

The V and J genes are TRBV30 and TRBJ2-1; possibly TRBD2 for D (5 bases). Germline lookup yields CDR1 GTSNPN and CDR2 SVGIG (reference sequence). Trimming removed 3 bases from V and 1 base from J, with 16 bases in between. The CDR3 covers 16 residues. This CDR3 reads CAWSDISVGSYNEQFF. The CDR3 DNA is TGTGCCTGGAGCGACATTAGCGTAGGATCCTACAATGAGCAGTTCTTC.

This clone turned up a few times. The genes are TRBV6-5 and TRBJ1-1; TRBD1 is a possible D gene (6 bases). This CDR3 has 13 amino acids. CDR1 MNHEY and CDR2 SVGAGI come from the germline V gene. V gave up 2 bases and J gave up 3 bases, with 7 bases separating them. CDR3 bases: TGTGCCAGCAGTTACCAGGGGCACACTGAAGCTTTCTTT. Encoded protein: CASSYQGHTEAFF.

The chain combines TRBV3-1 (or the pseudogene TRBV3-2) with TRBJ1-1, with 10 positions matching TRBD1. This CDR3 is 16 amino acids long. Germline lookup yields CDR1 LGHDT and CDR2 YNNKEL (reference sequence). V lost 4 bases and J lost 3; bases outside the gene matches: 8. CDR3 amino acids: CASSRGTGAKYTEAFF. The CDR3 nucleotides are TGTGCCAGCAGCCGCGGGACAGGGGCCAAGTACACTGAAGCTTTCTTT.

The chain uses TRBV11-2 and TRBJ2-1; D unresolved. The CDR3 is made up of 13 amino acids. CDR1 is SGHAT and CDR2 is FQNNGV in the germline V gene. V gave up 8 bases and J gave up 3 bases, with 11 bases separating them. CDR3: CASGTLSYNEQFF. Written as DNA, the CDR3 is TGTGCCAGCGGTACACTAAGCTACAATGAGCAGTTCTTC.

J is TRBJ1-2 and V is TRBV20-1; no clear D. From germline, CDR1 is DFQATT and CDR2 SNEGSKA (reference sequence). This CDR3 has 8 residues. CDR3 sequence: CLGSGYTF. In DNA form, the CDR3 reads TGCTTAGGGAGTGGCTACACCTTC.

The CDR3 region is CASSPTGRSKGGHTEAFF. In DNA form, the CDR3 reads TGTGCCAGCAGCCCGACAGGGCGGAGCAAGGGCGGGCACACTGAAGCTTTCTTT. The V and J genes are TRBV7-9 and TRBJ1-1, with 7 bases that match TRBD1. CDR1 and CDR2 (germline): SEHNR, FQNEAQ (reference sequence). The V gene end was trimmed by 5 bases and the J gene end by 3 bases; junction bases not matched to a gene: 18. There are 18 residues in the CDR3.

CDR3: CASSLRVAWGRPENTEAFF. For the CDR3, the DNA is TGTGCCAGCAGTTTAAGGGTGGCGTGGGGGCGCCCTGAGAACACTGAAGCTTTCTTT. This chain uses TRBV28 with TRBJ1-1; the D gene is possibly TRBD1 (6 bases). The CDR3 loop spans 19 amino acids. Trimming cost V 2 bases and J 1 base, with 23 bases left between them. Germline V CDR1 and CDR2: MDHEN, SYDVKM. Supplemented by reference TRBV28 and TRBJ1-1, the full variable domain reads DVKVTQSSRYLVKRTGEKVFLECVQDMDHENMFWYRQDPGLGLRLIYFSYDVKMKEKGDIPEGYSVSREKKERFSLILESASTNQTSMYLCASSLRVAWGRPENTEAFFGQGTRLTVV.

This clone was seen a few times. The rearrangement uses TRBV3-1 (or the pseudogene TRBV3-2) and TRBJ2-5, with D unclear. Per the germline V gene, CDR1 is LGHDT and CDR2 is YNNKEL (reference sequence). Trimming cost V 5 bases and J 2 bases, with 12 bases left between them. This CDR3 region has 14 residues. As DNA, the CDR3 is TGTGCCAGCAGCGAGATACTTCGACAAGAGACCCAGTACTTC. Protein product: CASSEILRQETQYF.

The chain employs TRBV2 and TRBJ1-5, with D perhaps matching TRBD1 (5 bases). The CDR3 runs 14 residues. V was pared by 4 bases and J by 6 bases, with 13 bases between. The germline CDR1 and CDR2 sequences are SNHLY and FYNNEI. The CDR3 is CASSVPPGGQPQHF. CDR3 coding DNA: TGTGCCAGCAGTGTCCCGCCGGGGGGTCAGCCCCAGCATTTT.

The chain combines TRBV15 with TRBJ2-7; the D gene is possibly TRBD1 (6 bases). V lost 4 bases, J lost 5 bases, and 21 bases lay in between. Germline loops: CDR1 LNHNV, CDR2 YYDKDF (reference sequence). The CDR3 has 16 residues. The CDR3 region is CATSTRGGFNAHEQYF. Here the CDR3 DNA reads TGTGCCACCAGCACAAGAGGGGGATTTAACGCCCACGAGCAGTACTTC.

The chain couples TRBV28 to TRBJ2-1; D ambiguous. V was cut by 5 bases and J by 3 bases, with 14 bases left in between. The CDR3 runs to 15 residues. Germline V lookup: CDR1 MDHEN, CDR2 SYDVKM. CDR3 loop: CASSARTKVYNEQFF. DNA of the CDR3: TGTGCCAGCAGTGCACGGACGAAAGTCTACAATGAGCAGTTCTTC.

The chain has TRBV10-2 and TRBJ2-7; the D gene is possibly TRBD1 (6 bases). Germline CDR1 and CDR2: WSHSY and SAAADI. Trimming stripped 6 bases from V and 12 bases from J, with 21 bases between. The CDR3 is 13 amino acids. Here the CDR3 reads CASRGSSDRLGYF. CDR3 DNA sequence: TGCGCCAGCAGGGGCTCAAGCGACAGGCTCGGGTACTTC.

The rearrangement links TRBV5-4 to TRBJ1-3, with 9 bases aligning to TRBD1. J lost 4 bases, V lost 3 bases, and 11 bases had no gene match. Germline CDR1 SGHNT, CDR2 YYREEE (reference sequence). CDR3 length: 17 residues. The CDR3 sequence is CASSSITGGAKGNTIYF. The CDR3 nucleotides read TGTGCCAGCAGCTCAATAACAGGGGGCGCGAAAGGAAACACCATATATTTT.

CDR3 DNA: TGTGCCAGCACGGTCGGAAATTCACCCCTCCACTTT. Translation gives CASTVGNSPLHF. The rearrangement joins TRBV6-5 to TRBJ1-6; D not resolved. V dropped 7 bases and J dropped 7 bases, with 8 bases sitting between them. This CDR3 spans 12 amino acids. Germline lookup yields CDR1 MNHEY and CDR2 SVGAGI.

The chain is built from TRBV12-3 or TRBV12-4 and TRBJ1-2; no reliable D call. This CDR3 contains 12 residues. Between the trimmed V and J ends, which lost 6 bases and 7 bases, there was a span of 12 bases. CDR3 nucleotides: TGTGCCAGCAGCCTATTTGGGCTTGGCTACACCTTC. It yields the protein CASSLFGLGYTF.

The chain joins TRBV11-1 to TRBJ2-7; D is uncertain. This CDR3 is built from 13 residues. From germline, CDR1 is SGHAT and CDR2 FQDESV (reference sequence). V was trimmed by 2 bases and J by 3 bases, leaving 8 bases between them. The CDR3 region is CASSLPPIYEQYF. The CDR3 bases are TGTGCCAGCAGCTTACCCCCGATCTACGAGCAGTACTTC.

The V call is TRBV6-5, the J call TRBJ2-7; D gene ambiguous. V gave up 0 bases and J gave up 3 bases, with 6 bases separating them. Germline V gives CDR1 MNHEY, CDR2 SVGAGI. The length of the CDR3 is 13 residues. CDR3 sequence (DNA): TGTGCCAGCAGTTACTCGGCCCTCTACGAGCAGTACTTC. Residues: CASSYSALYEQYF.

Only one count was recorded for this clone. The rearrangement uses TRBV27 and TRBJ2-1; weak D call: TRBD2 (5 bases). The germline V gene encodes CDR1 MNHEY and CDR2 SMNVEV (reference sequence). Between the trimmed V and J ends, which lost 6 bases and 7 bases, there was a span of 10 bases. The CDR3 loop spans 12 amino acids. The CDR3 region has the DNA TGTGCCAGCAGCTCGGACTTTAATGAGCAGTTCTTC. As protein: CASSSDFNEQFF.